This T cell receptor beta chain was captured by sequencing in a study of T-cell memory formation after mild COVID-19. Study findings and constraints: CD4+ contracting clones lay mainly in CM and EM, CD8+ ones in EMRA. Clones that contracted from day 15 to 85 were balanced CD4/CD8, while later expanders leaned CD4+.

Trimming left V 1 base short and J 7 bases short, with 10 bases between. CDR3 length: 14 residues. Germline V gene sequence: CDR1 MNHEY, CDR2 SMNVEV (reference sequence). In regard to this clonotype: Its antigen is not identified.

The TCR alpha and TCR beta cDNA libraries, bearing sample barcodes and UMIs, were generated by 5'RACE using constant-segment primers. A single record per CDR3 protein comes from TCRdb applying MiXCR to the 5' RACE reads. Among some 340,000 distinct CDR3 sequences, 10% to 15% were seen once, and the ten largest hold roughly 23%. The sample consisted of PBMCs or a T cell subset sorted from them (not recorded which). This chain joins TRBV27 and TRBJ2-2, with unresolved D. The receptor comes from a man aged 18-30 years who had mild COVID-19 (a few samples of this study predate the infection). Cell type and time point are not known. The CDR3 protein is CASSLLCGDGELFF. The CDR3 DNA reads TGTGCCAGCAGTTTATTGTGTGGCGACGGGGAGCTGTTTTTT.